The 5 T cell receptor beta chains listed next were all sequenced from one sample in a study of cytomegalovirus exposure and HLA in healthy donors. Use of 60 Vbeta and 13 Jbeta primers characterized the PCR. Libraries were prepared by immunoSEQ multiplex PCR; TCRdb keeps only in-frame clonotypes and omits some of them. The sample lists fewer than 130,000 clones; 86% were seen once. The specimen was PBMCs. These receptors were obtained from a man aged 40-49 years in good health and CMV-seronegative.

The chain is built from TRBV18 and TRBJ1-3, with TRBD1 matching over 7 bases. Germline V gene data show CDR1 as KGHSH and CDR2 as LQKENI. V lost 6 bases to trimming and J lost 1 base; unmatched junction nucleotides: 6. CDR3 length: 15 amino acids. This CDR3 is CASSLTGSSGNTIYF. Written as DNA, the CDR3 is TGTGCCAGCTCCTTGACAGGGAGTTCTGGAAACACCATATATTTT.

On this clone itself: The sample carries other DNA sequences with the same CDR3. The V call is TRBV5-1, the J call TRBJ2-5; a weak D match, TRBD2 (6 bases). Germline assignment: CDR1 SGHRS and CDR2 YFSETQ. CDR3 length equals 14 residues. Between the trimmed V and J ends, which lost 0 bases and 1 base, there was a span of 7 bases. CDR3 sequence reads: CASSLVGLQETQYF. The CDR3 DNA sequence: TGCGCCAGCAGCTTGGTGGGACTCCAAGAGACCCAGTACTTC.

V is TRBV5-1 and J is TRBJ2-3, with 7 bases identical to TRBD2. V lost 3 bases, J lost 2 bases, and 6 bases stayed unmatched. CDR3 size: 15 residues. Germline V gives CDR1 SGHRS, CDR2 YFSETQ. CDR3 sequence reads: CASSSGLQNTDTQYF. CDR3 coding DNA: TGCGCCAGCAGCTCGGGACTACAGAACACAGATACGCAGTATTTT.

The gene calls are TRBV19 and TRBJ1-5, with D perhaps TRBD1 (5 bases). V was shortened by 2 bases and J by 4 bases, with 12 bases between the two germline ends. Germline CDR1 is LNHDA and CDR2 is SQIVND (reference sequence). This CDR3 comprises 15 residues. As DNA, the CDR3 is TGTGCCAGTAGTATAAGTGGGACTAAGAATCAGCCCCAGCATTTT. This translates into CASSISGTKNQPQHF.

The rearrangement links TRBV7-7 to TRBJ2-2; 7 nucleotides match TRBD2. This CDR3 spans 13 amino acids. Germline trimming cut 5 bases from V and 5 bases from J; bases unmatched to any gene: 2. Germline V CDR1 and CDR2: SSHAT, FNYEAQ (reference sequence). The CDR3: CASSAGGTGELFF. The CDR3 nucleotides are TGTGCCAGCAGCGCCGGGGGGACCGGGGAGCTGTTTTTT.